This T cell receptor (beta chain) came from a study of Ad26.COV2.S vaccination and SARS-CoV-2 variants. Only in-frame clones appear in the TCRdb table, and some are missing; sequencing was by immunoSEQ multiplex PCR. The sample includes 400,000 to 450,000 clones, 75% to 95% seen only once; the top ten take more than 10%. In its sample, this clone was seen once. Treatment denoted: approximately 18 received Ad26.COV2.S at low or high dose, single or two shots; about 5 received placebo; per-sample allocation not given. Repertoires come from day 63 after the first vaccine or placebo injection. A Boston adult aged 18-55 years was the donor. V gave up 3 bases and J gave up 0 bases; unmatched junction bases: 7. The CDR3 is 18 residues long. Germline assignment: CDR1 LGHDT and CDR2 YNNKEL (reference sequence).

The origin of this receptor is a person aged 18-65 years who received the Ad26.COV2.S COVID-19 vaccine or a placebo. V gene TRBV3-1 (or the pseudogene TRBV3-2) combines with J gene TRBJ2-3; TRBD2 matches at 12 bases. Sample: peripheral blood, taken in a trial of Ad26.COV2.S vaccine versus placebo. The CDR3 nucleotides are TGTGCCAGCAGCCATGGAGAAACTAGCGGGAGGAGCACAGATACGCAGTATTTT. Amino acids: CASSHGETSGRSTDTQYF.